This T cell receptor beta chain was captured by sequencing in a study of Ad26.COV2.S vaccination and SARS-CoV-2 variants. Across the whole study: Donor was in the COV1001 Ad26.COV2.S trial arm.

Treatment meaning: around 19 received Ad26.COV2.S at low or high dose, single or two shots; several received placebo; per-sample allocation not given. Following the first vaccine or placebo injection, samples were taken on day 63. Here immunoSEQ multiplex PCR was the method, and the copy in TCRdb shows in-frame clones only, minus some. This table has about 680,000 clones, about 89% appearing once. The CDR3 extends over 14 amino acids. Trimming stripped 5 bases from V and 0 bases from J, with 5 bases between. The germline gives CDR1 KGHSH, CDR2 LQKENI. The receptor comes from a person aged 18 to 59 who received the Ad26.COV2.S COVID-19 vaccine or a placebo. The chain combines TRBV18 with TRBJ2-6, with D hard to call. The source was peripheral blood, collected in a trial of Ad26.COV2.S vaccine versus placebo. CDR3: CASSANSGANVLTF. DNA of the CDR3: TGTGCCAGCTCAGCTAACTCTGGGGCCAACGTCCTGACTTTC.